This entry is about one T cell receptor beta chain. This clonotype was recorded at least ten times. It lacks a known antigen. Base qualities are not provided; no much larger clone lies one nucleotide away. This sample is drawn from a study of T cells after yellow fever vaccination (dated by TCRdb to the late 2010s). Study-wide context: The SMART-Seq v4 Ultra Low Input RNA kit was used to prepare libraries from fractions with low cell numbers. To follow T-cell clones before and after primary and booster YFV17D yellow fever vaccination, bulk TCR alpha and beta repertoires were sequenced over time. The cohort comprised two healthy male donors, one aged 18 to 30 and one aged 30 to 40 years. Blood samples were taken at several timepoints before and after primary and secondary immunization, and bulk PBMC replicates and cell subsets were isolated. Beyond this particular receptor, the publication reports: A small fraction of clonotypes appeared in both the CD4 and CD8 compartments, likely as a result of convergent recombination. Computational filtering was required because FACS-sorted repertoires could contain abundant contaminating clonotypes from the bulk population. Most clones expanded after primary vaccination were re-detected after the booster (96% of CD4 and about 88% of CD8), suggesting broad memory maintenance. Because the study included only two donors, the extent to which the findings can be generalized is limited. Compared with the primary T-cell response, the secondary T-cell response was weaker but faster, peaking on day 5 rather than day 15.

The germline V gene specifies LGHNA as CDR1 and YSLEER as CDR2. The trim is 2 bases for V and 7 bases for J, with a gap of 9 bases between the germline ends. The cysteine opens and the phenylalanine closes a CDR3 of 13 amino acids. The only DNA kept is the CDR3, 39 bases in frame from the first base. TCR cDNA was made using 5'RACE template switching, a step that added a universal primer site and unique molecular identifiers. cDNA synthesis was primed from both the TCR alpha and TCR beta constant segments. Library amplification involved two PCR steps, and the second step added sample barcodes and sequencing adapters. Sequencing of the libraries was done on either Illumina HiSeq 2500 (2x100 bp) or NovaSeq (2x150 bp). Processing in the source paper ran as follows. Demultiplexing of reads and collapsing into UMI consensus sequences were performed with MIGEC, and V(D)J alignment was carried out with MiXCR. Vaccine-responding clonotypes were defined with edgeR using replicate PBMC samples, requiring FDR below 0.01 and a log2 fold change above 5 up to day 15. Each bulk clonotype was labeled CD4 or CD8 based on which sequenced repertoire, CD4 or CD8, contained the clonotype at higher abundance. TCRdb itself trimmed the public reads at Q25 with fastp, ran MiXCR and retained productive beta chains. Every CDR3 protein is listed once, alongside the most common genes and DNA of its rows. These V and J calls rely on TCRdb rather than the paper's analysis. The sample yields some 400,000 distinct CDR3 sequences; about 6.2% were counted once. 15% of the sample lies in the top ten.

Interpreted using the paper, the treatment or condition label stands for: live attenuated yellow fever vaccine strain. At every blood-draw timepoint, two biological replicates of bulk PBMCs were collected. A standard Ficoll-Paque protocol was used to isolate PBMCs from peripheral blood. RNA was extracted with TriZol from bulk PBMCs, CD4 and CD8 fractions, and dextramer-positive and dextramer-negative fractions. This TCR was recovered from a man under 40 who received the YFV17D yellow fever vaccine. This sample comprised PBMCs, obtained 5 days after the yellow fever booster vaccination. The receptor chain draws on TRBV4-3 and TRBJ2-4; tentative D gene TRBD1, with 6 bases matching. Here is the DNA: TGCGCCAGCAGCCAACTGGGGGCGAACATTCAGTACTTC. This is translated as CASSQLGANIQYF.